Sequencing of this T cell receptor (beta chain) was carried out in a study of CD8+ T cells in alopecia areata. Treatment in this sample: oral pan-JAK inhibitor, 5-10 mg twice daily. Extracted RNA was reverse transcribed, and the resulting cDNA served as sequencing template. TCRdb keeps only in-frame clones here, not all; method: immunoSEQ multiplex PCR. In the table there are around 99,000 clones, about four fifths of which are singletons. The sample here was CD8+ T cells sorted from blood, taken at week 24, from a patient treated with tofacitinib. This clonotype was obtained from a human donor with alopecia areata.

The CDR3 loop is CASSLAGGAGTEAFF. CDR3 nucleotides: TGTGCCAGCAGCTTAGCGGGGGGTGCAGGCACTGAAGCTTTCTTT. This sequence joins TRBV7-6 and TRBJ1-1; tentatively, D is TRBD1 (5 bases). CDR3 length: 15 residues. V gave up 0 bases and J gave up 4 bases, with 12 bases separating them. The germline CDR1 and CDR2 sequences are SGHVS and FNYEAQ.